The 32 T cell receptor beta chains presented below share a single source sample, sequenced in a study of blood T cell repertoires in COVID-19. Measured with immunoSEQ multiplex PCR; TCRdb has only the in-frame clones, and not every one. The table records about 270,000 clones, 82% of them present only once. Sequencing was carried out using peripheral blood. These receptors originate from a young woman with acute or convalescent COVID-19.

The chain employs TRBV9 and TRBJ1-2; TRBD1 is a possible D gene (6 bases). The CDR3 consists of 16 residues. Trimming pared 4 bases from V and 8 bases from J, leaving 24 bases between. CDR1 is SGDLS, CDR2 YYNGEE, per germline. The CDR3 bases are TGTGCCAGCAGCCCCTTAGAGGGGGACCTTCGGCAGGGCTACACCTTC. Translation: CASSPLEGDLRQGYTF.

Many counts were recorded for this clone. As DNA, the CDR3 is TGTGCCAGCAGGGGGACAGACTATAATTCACCCCTCCACTTT. It codes for CASRGTDYNSPLHF. This sequence joins TRBV7-9 and TRBJ1-6; TRBD1 matches at 7 bases. The CDR3 covers 14 residues. The germline V gene encodes CDR1 SEHNR and CDR2 FQNEAQ (reference sequence). The junction had 2 bases not matched to a gene; V was cut back by 6 bases and J by 3 bases. The full variable domain, in which reference TRBV7-9 and TRBJ1-6 provide the parts outside the CDR3, is DTGVSQNPRHKITKRGQNVTFRCDPISEHNRLYWYRQTLGQGPEFLTYFQNEAQLEKSRLLSDRFSAERPKGSFSTLEIQRTEQGDSAMYLCASRGTDYNSPLHFGNGTRLTVT.

The V call is TRBV2, the J call TRBJ1-5; TRBD1 is a possible D gene (5 bases). The V and J ends lost 4 bases and 7 bases respectively, with 8 bases between them. The CDR3 consists of 12 residues. Germline assignment: CDR1 SNHLY and CDR2 FYNNEI. The CDR3 loop reads CASSVGVQPQHF. As DNA, the CDR3 is TGTGCCAGCAGTGTAGGGGTCCAGCCCCAGCATTTT.

This clone appeared once. This rearrangement joins TRBV10-3 to TRBJ2-5; 10 nucleotides align to TRBD1. V lost 0 bases, J lost 7 bases, and 5 bases stayed unmatched. This CDR3 is built from 15 residues. From germline, CDR1 is ENHRY and CDR2 SYGVKD. CDR3 region: CAISESDRGRGTQYF. CDR3 bases: TGTGCCATCAGTGAGTCCGACAGGGGGCGAGGGACCCAGTACTTC.

The V and J genes are TRBV4-3 and TRBJ1-2; D gene uncertain. Trimming took off 0 bases at V and 8 bases at J, with 13 bases between the two ends. From germline, CDR1 is LGHNA and CDR2 YSLEER. The CDR3 runs 14 residues. The CDR3 sequence is CASSQDDISLGYTF. The CDR3 DNA follows: TGCGCCAGCAGCCAAGACGACATTTCCTTGGGCTACACCTTC.

The chain employs TRBV24-1 and TRBJ1-2; TRBD1 is a possible D gene (6 bases). Germline assignment: CDR1 KGHDR and CDR2 SFDVKD. With 4 bases removed from V and 6 bases from J, the gap between germline ends came to 14 bases. This CDR3 has 14 amino acids. The CDR3 protein is CATSDKQGGNGYTF. The DNA for the CDR3 is TGTGCCACCAGTGACAAACAGGGAGGGAATGGCTACACCTTC.

The gene calls are TRBV6-6 and TRBJ1-1; perhaps TRBD1 as D (6 bases). Germline CDR1 is MNHNY and CDR2 is SVGAGI (reference sequence). Trimming took off 1 base at V and 1 base at J, with 7 bases between the two ends. The CDR3 is 14 residues long. The CDR3 DNA reads as TGTGCCAGCAGTTACTGGGACAAGAACACTGAAGCTTTCTTT. Protein sequence: CASSYWDKNTEAFF.

This chain links TRBV19 with TRBJ1-5; D unclear. Per germline, CDR1 LNHDA and CDR2 SQIVND (reference sequence). The CDR3 has 13 residues. The V and J ends lost 4 bases and 5 bases respectively, with 9 bases between them. The CDR3 coding sequence is TGTGCCAGTAGTACAGAAATATATCAGCCCCAGCATTTT. This translates into CASSTEIYQPQHF.

CDR3 residues: CASSHSSGGFDTQYF. CDR3 DNA: TGTGCCAGCAGCCACTCTAGCGGGGGGTTTGATACGCAGTATTTT. The rearrangement links TRBV3-1 (or the pseudogene TRBV3-2) to TRBJ2-3; TRBD2 matches at 11 bases. J was trimmed by 6 bases and V by 3 bases; bases with no gene match: 5. The V gene's germline CDR1 is LGHDT and CDR2 YNNKEL (reference sequence). The CDR3 has 15 amino acids.

The chain links TRBV7-9 to TRBJ2-7, with 13 nucleotides matching TRBD2. The trim removed 4 bases at V and 2 bases at J, leaving 5 bases unmatched. Per the germline V gene, CDR1 is SEHNR and CDR2 is FQNEAQ (reference sequence). The CDR3 totals 16 residues. CDR3 region: CASSSRLAGGTYEQYF. For the CDR3, the DNA is TGTGCCAGCAGCTCGCGACTAGCGGGAGGCACCTACGAGCAGTACTTC.

CDR3 amino acids: CASSSPDSSYNEQFF. The CDR3 bases are TGTGCCAGCAGTTCTCCGGACAGCTCCTACAATGAGCAGTTCTTC. J is TRBJ2-1 and V is TRBV28, with a possible D match to TRBD1 (6 bases). The CDR3 has 15 amino acids. Trimming stripped 4 bases from V and 0 bases from J, with 10 bases between. The V gene's germline CDR1 is MDHEN and CDR2 SYDVKM.

CDR3 sequence: CASRKQGAGNTIYF. Written as DNA, the CDR3 is TGTGCCAGCAGGAAACAGGGGGCTGGAAACACCATATATTTT. The chain links TRBV28 to TRBJ1-3; 8 nucleotides agree with TRBD1. The CDR3 is 14 residues long. The germline V gene encodes CDR1 MDHEN and CDR2 SYDVKM. Trimming cost V 6 bases and J 2 bases; bases outside gene matches: 3.

The V call is TRBV15, the J call TRBJ1-3, with 12 bases that match TRBD1. Germline values: CDR1 LNHNV, CDR2 YYDKDF (reference sequence). V lost 2 bases and J lost 6; bases outside the gene matches: 8. CDR3 length: 17 residues. CDR3 in DNA: TGTGCCACCAGCAGATCACTAGGGACAGGGGGCGAAAACACCATATATTTT. Encoded protein: CATSRSLGTGGENTIYF.

This chain joins TRBV19 and TRBJ1-2, with 7 bases matching TRBD1. The CDR3 loop spans 15 amino acids. Per the germline V gene, CDR1 is LNHDA and CDR2 is SQIVND (reference sequence). After removal of 3 bases from V and 8 bases from J, the junction contained 12 bases not matched to a gene. In DNA form, the CDR3 reads TGTGCCAGTAGTATGACCCTAGACAGGGCTGAGGGCTACACCTTC. Encoded protein: CASSMTLDRAEGYTF.

The chain couples TRBV2 to TRBJ1-2, with D possibly TRBD1 on 6 matching bases. V was cut by 8 bases and J by 6 bases, with 10 bases left in between. The germline gives CDR1 SNHLY, CDR2 FYNNEI. There are 11 residues in the CDR3. Here the CDR3 DNA reads TGTGCCAGCCGGGGGGCCAATGGCTACACCTTC. It codes for CASRGANGYTF.

The CDR3 here is CASSYLGTGTDTQYF. CDR3 coding DNA: TGTGCCAGCAGTTACTTAGGGACAGGCACAGATACGCAGTATTTT. The genes are TRBV6-5 and TRBJ2-3; 7 bases agree with TRBD1. The germline V gene has CDR1 MNHEY and CDR2 SVGAGI. CDR3 size: 15 residues. J gave up 1 base and V 1 base, and 2 bases lay outside the gene matches.

V gene TRBV30 combines with J gene TRBJ1-2; 7 bases map to TRBD1. Germline V lookup: CDR1 GTSNPN, CDR2 SVGIG (reference sequence). The trim removed 0 bases at V and 6 bases at J, leaving 4 bases unmatched. The CDR3 has 13 residues. CDR3 sequence reads: CAWSVTGLDGYTF. CDR3 sequence (DNA): TGTGCCTGGAGTGTGACAGGGCTGGATGGCTACACCTTC.

This rearrangement joins TRBV10-1 to TRBJ2-3; TRBD1 is a possible D gene (5 bases). Germline assignment: CDR1 WNHNN and CDR2 SYGVQD (reference sequence). CDR3 length: 15 amino acids. The ends were cut back, 0 bases at V and 6 bases at J, with 13 bases in the middle. CDR3 sequence reads: CASSESGPGWDTQYF. The DNA of the CDR3 is TGCGCCAGCAGTGAGTCGGGGCCTGGATGGGATACGCAGTATTTT.

The chain uses TRBV7-2 and TRBJ1-5; D gene uncertain. V lost 1 base, J lost 6 bases, and 7 bases lay in between. CDR1 and CDR2 from the germline V gene are SGHTA and FQGNSA. The CDR3 runs 13 residues. The CDR3 is CASSLEISQPQHF. The DNA for the CDR3 is TGTGCCAGCAGCTTAGAGATCAGTCAGCCCCAGCATTTT.

The chain combines TRBV7-6 with TRBJ2-5, with D maybe TRBD2 (6 bases). From germline, CDR1 is SGHVS and CDR2 FNYEAQ. This CDR3 contains 15 residues. The V end lost 6 bases, the J end lost 5 bases, and 19 bases lay between the germline ends. The CDR3 coding sequence is TGTGCCAGCAGAAGTCCTGGGGGTCGGGGGGAGACCCAGTACTTC. Its protein product is CASRSPGGRGETQYF.

The rearrangement uses TRBV12-5 and TRBJ1-5; a weak D match, TRBD1 (6 bases). The V gene's germline CDR1 is LGHNT and CDR2 FRNRAP. Trimming pared 4 bases from V and 2 bases from J, leaving 15 bases between. CDR3 size: 16 residues. CDR3 coding DNA: TGTGCTAGTGGTTCACTACAGGGTCGGGGCAATCAGCCCCAGCATTTT. This sequence encodes CASGSLQGRGNQPQHF.

The chain couples TRBV7-2 to TRBJ2-5, with D possibly being TRBD2 (5 bases). Trimming removed 0 bases from V and 3 bases from J, with 8 bases in between. The germline V gene encodes CDR1 SGHTA and CDR2 FQGNSA. The CDR3 has 14 residues. For the CDR3, the DNA is TGTGCCAGCAGCTTAGCATCCGGGAAAGAGACCCAGTACTTC. This translates into CASSLASGKETQYF.

In this sample, this clone turned up once. The chain carries TRBV4-3 and TRBJ1-4, with TRBD1 as a possible D gene (6 bases). CDR3 size: 16 residues. V gave up 4 bases and J gave up 1 base, with 13 bases separating them. In germline, CDR1 is LGHNA, CDR2 YSLEER. The CDR3 nucleotides are TGCGCCAGCAGCCTAAGGCCACAGGGAACTAATGAAAAACTGTTTTTT. Translating it yields CASSLRPQGTNEKLFF.

The chain employs TRBV6-2 or TRBV6-3 and TRBJ2-5; the match to TRBD2 covers 9 bases. CDR1 is MNHEY and CDR2 is SVGEGT in the germline V gene. V lost 5 bases to trimming and J lost 3 bases; unmatched junction nucleotides: 1. CDR3 size: 13 residues. This CDR3 reads CASSLAGKETQYF. DNA for the CDR3: TGTGCCAGCAGTCTAGCGGGAAAAGAGACCCAGTACTTC.

The V gene is TRBV7-2, the J gene TRBJ2-1; no clear D. Per the germline V gene, CDR1 is SGHTA and CDR2 is FQGNSA. The V end lost 5 bases, the J end lost 10 bases, and 15 bases lay between the germline ends. This CDR3 has 13 residues. The CDR3 protein is CASSPQSGREQFF. CDR3 sequence (DNA): TGTGCCAGCAGCCCGCAGTCGGGTCGGGAGCAGTTCTTC.

The chain employs TRBV21-1 and TRBJ1-6; the table assigns TRBD1, which was not confirmed against the DNA. TRBV21-1 corresponds to a pseudogene. This CDR3 has 15 amino acids. The CDR3 region has the DNA TGTGCCAGCAGCAAAGCACAACAGGATAATTCACCCCTCCACTTT. This sequence encodes CASSKAQQDNSPLHF.

V is TRBV5-1 and J is TRBJ2-7, with 10 bases matching TRBD2. The CDR3 extends over 15 amino acids. Germline V gene data show CDR1 as SGHRS and CDR2 as YFSETQ. The J segment lost 1 base and the V segment lost 1 base, leaving 2 bases of the junction unmatched. CDR3 protein: CASSLTAGGSYEQYF. The CDR3 DNA is TGCGCCAGCAGCTTGACAGCGGGAGGGTCCTACGAGCAGTACTTC.

The V and J genes are TRBV2 and TRBJ1-6; no reliable D call. The CDR3 extends over 13 amino acids. The V gene lost 7 bases and the J gene lost 9 bases, with 13 bases spanning the gap. Germline CDR1 is SNHLY and CDR2 is FYNNEI. DNA for the CDR3: TGTGCCAGCATTTTAAACGGTGGTTCACCCCTCCACTTT. Protein: CASILNGGSPLHF. Drawing the rest from reference TRBV2 and TRBJ1-6, the complete variable domain is EPEVTQTPSHQVTQMGQEVILRCVPISNHLYFYWYRQILGQKVEFLVSFYNNEISEKSEIFDDQFSVERPDGSNFTLKIRSTKLEDSAMYFCASILNGGSPLHFGNGTRLTVT.

The rearrangement uses TRBV28 and TRBJ1-5; 7 positions agree with TRBD1. This CDR3 contains 15 residues. The V and J ends lost 2 bases and 6 bases, in that order; junction bases with no gene match: 7. Germline CDR1 and CDR2: MDHEN and SYDVKM. CDR3 loop: CASSLPDRDSQPQHF. CDR3 in DNA: TGTGCCAGCAGTTTACCCGACAGGGATAGTCAGCCCCAGCATTTT.

The rearrangement joins TRBV7-9 to TRBJ1-1; the D gene is possibly TRBD1 (6 bases). Looked up from germline, CDR1 is SEHNR and CDR2 is FQNEAQ (reference sequence). V was shortened by 5 bases and J by 5 bases, with 9 bases between the two germline ends. CDR3 length equals 12 residues. CDR3 in DNA: TGTGCCAGCAGCACAACAGGGACTGAAGCTTTCTTT. This sequence encodes CASSTTGTEAFF.

This chain connects TRBV7-2 to TRBJ1-1; D unclear. Germline V gene data show CDR1 as SGHTA and CDR2 as FQGNSA. This CDR3 contains 13 residues. Trimming took off 0 bases at V and 1 base at J, with 3 bases between the two ends. CDR3 sequence (DNA): TGTGCCAGCAGCTTAGCGGCGAACACTGAAGCTTTCTTT. Translated, it gives CASSLAANTEAFF. The full variable domain, its missing parts supplied by reference TRBV7-2 and TRBJ1-1, is GAGVSQSPSNKVTEKGKDVELRCDPISGHTALYWYRQSLGQGLEFLIYFQGNSAPDKSGLPSDRFSAERTGGSVSTLTIQRTQQEDSAVYLCASSLAANTEAFFGQGTRLTVV.

V gene TRBV9 combines with J gene TRBJ2-1; D is unresolved. Trimming shortened V by 3 bases and J by 8 bases, and 18 bases separated the two germline ends. The CDR3 consists of 15 residues. Germline loops: CDR1 SGDLS, CDR2 YYNGEE. This chain's CDR3 is CASSAYGDTLDEQFF. Written as DNA, the CDR3 is TGTGCCAGCAGCGCCTACGGCGACACTTTGGATGAGCAGTTCTTC.